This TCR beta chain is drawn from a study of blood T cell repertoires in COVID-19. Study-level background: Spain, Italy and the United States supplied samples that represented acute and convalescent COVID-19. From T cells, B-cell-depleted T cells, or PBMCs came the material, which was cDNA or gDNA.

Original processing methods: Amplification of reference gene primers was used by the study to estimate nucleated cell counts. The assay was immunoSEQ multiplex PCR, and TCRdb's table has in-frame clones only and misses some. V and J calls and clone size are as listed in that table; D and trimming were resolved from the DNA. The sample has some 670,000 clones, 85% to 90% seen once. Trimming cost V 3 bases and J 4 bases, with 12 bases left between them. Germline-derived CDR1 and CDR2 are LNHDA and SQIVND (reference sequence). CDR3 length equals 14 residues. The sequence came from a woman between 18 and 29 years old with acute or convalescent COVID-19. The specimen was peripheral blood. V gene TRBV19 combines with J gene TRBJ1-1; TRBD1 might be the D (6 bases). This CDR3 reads CASSIGGRGTEAFF. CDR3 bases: TGTGCCAGTAGTATCGGGGGGCGAGGCACTGAAGCTTTCTTT.